The 27 T cell receptor beta chains given below trace back to one sample, sequenced in a study of OX40 agonist ivuxolimab in advanced cancers. Measured with immunoSEQ multiplex PCR; TCRdb has only the in-frame clones, and not every one. The sample has tens of thousands of clones, about nine tenths seen once. This specimen consisted of CD4+ or CD8+ T cells sorted from blood, obtained in a trial of the OX40 agonist ivuxolimab. Receptors originate from an adult with an advanced solid tumor such as melanoma, head and neck, liver or kidney cancer.

The table lists this clone with a few counts. The rearrangement joins TRBV5-4 to TRBJ1-1; 7 bases are shared with TRBD1. This CDR3 is built from 14 residues. Per the germline V gene, CDR1 is SGHNT and CDR2 is YYREEE (reference sequence). Trimming removed 7 bases from V and 7 bases from J; junction bases left unmatched: 13. DNA of the CDR3: TGTGCCAGCGGCCCCGGGACAGAGGTAAATGAAGCTTTCTTT. Its protein product is CASGPGTEVNEAFF.

The chain is built from TRBV7-8 and TRBJ1-1; 7 bases are a match to TRBD1. Trimming at V came to 5 bases and at J to 3 bases, leaving 12 bases not matched to a gene. Germline assignment: CDR1 SGHVS and CDR2 FQNEAQ. The CDR3 spans 16 residues. The CDR3 DNA sequence: TGTGCCAGCAGCGGAGGGGGCGCAGGCAGAGACACTGAAGCTTTCTTT. Translation: CASSGGGAGRDTEAFF.

The rearrangement joins TRBV6-1 to TRBJ2-1; TRBD2 might be the D (5 bases). There are 13 residues in the CDR3. V was clipped by 6 bases and J by 7 bases, with 13 bases between them. The germline CDR1 and CDR2 sequences are MNHNS and SASEGT. The CDR3 nucleotides are TGTGCCAGCAGGAACACCGGCGGGAATGAGCAGTTCTTC. It codes for CASRNTGGNEQFF.

This sequence joins TRBV11-2 and TRBJ2-1; D unclear. The CDR3 spans 14 residues. V lost 5 bases, J lost 4 bases, and 12 bases lay in between. The V gene's germline CDR1 is SGHAT and CDR2 FQNNGV. CDR3 sequence (DNA): TGTGCCAGCAGCCCGACGACTTATTACAATGAGCAGTTCTTC. This gives the protein CASSPTTYYNEQFF.

This clone was observed a few times. This chain connects TRBV5-4 to TRBJ1-1; no reliable D call. CDR1 is SGHNT and CDR2 is YYREEE in the germline V gene (reference sequence). This CDR3 is 15 amino acids long. V lost 0 bases and J 2 bases, leaving 11 bases between the germline ends. In DNA, the CDR3 is TGTGCCAGCAGCTTGGAAGGTGTGGAAAACACTGAAGCTTTCTTT. Translating gives CASSLEGVENTEAFF.

This clone was picked up a small number of times. This chain joins TRBV30 and TRBJ1-5; D is perhaps TRBD1 (5 bases). The V and J ends lost 1 base and 4 bases respectively, with 8 bases between them. This CDR3 has 13 amino acids. Germline CDR1 reads GTSNPN; CDR2 reads SVGIG (reference sequence). The CDR3 protein is CAWSGQNNQPQHF. CDR3 DNA sequence: TGTGCCTGGAGTGGACAGAATAATCAGCCCCAGCATTTT.

The chain links TRBV2 to TRBJ2-3, with D possibly being TRBD1 (6 bases). Trimming stripped 6 bases from V and 3 bases from J, with 16 bases between. Per the germline V gene, CDR1 is SNHLY and CDR2 is FYNNEI. The CDR3 extends over 15 amino acids. In nucleotides, the CDR3 is TGTGCCAGCAGACCGGGGACACAGAAGACAGATACGCAGTATTTT. This translates into CASRPGTQKTDTQYF.

The J gene is TRBJ1-2, the V gene TRBV6-5; 7 bases agree with TRBD1. Looked up from germline, CDR1 is MNHEY and CDR2 is SVGAGI. This CDR3 spans 14 amino acids. V lost 2 bases, J lost 2 bases, and 2 bases stayed unmatched. The CDR3 DNA reads TGTGCCAGCAGTTACCTGGACAGGAACTATGGCTACACCTTC. Protein sequence: CASSYLDRNYGYTF.

This rearrangement joins TRBV5-1 to TRBJ2-3, with TRBD2 matching 15 bases. CDR3 length: 18 residues. CDR1 and CDR2 from the germline V gene are SGHRS and YFSETQ. Unmatched junction bases numbered 7, after V lost 4 bases and J lost 1 base. The CDR3 here is CASSTGLAGGRGTDTQYF. For the CDR3, the DNA is TGCGCCAGCAGCACCGGACTAGCGGGAGGGCGGGGCACAGATACGCAGTATTTT.

J is TRBJ2-3 and V is TRBV10-1, with 9 bases aligning to TRBD1. Germline V gene sequence: CDR1 WNHNN, CDR2 SYGVQD (reference sequence). There are 16 residues in the CDR3. The V and J ends lost 5 bases and 1 base, in that order; junction bases with no gene match: 7. This CDR3 reads CASSQGTGSGTDTQYF. The DNA of the CDR3 is TGCGCCAGCAGTCAAGGGACAGGGAGTGGCACAGATACGCAGTATTTT.

The gene calls are TRBV28 and TRBJ1-1; D remains ambiguous. CDR1 and CDR2 (germline): MDHEN, SYDVKM. Trimming left V 4 bases short and J 1 base short, with 10 bases between. The CDR3 consists of 14 residues. The CDR3 here is CASSSSLGNTEAFF. CDR3 in DNA: TGTGCCAGCAGTTCATCCCTAGGGAACACTGAAGCTTTCTTT.

V and J are TRBV10-2 and TRBJ1-2; D ambiguous. The CDR3 is 12 amino acids. Germline V gene sequence: CDR1 WSHSY, CDR2 SAAADI. Trimming cost V 5 bases and J 4 bases, with 8 bases left between them. This chain's CDR3 is CASSKDRYGYTF. The DNA of the CDR3 is TGCGCCAGCAGTAAGGATCGCTATGGCTACACCTTC.

V gene TRBV5-1 combines with J gene TRBJ1-4; 9 bases are a match to TRBD1. CDR1 SGHRS and CDR2 YFSETQ come from the germline V gene. This CDR3 region has 15 residues. The V gene end was trimmed by 5 bases and the J gene end by 7 bases; junction bases not matched to a gene: 9. The CDR3 DNA reads TGCGCCAGCAGTCCGACAGGGGGGTACGGTGAAAAACTGTTTTTT. It encodes CASSPTGGYGEKLFF.

The V call is TRBV18, the J call TRBJ2-1, with 9 bases aligning to TRBD2. The CDR3 covers 16 residues. The V segment lost 3 bases and the J segment 9 bases; nucleotides outside the gene matches: 12. Germline CDR1 and CDR2: KGHSH and LQKENI. CDR3 loop: CASSPPRVAGVTEQFF. The CDR3 region has the DNA TGTGCCAGCTCACCCCCGAGGGTAGCGGGAGTTACTGAGCAGTTCTTC. The full variable domain, its missing parts supplied by reference TRBV18 and TRBJ2-1, is NAGVMQNPRHLVRRRGQEARLRCSPMKGHSHVYWYRQLPEEGLKFMVYLQKENIIDESGMPKERFSAEFPKEGPSILRIQQVVRGDSAAYFCASSPPRVAGVTEQFFGPGTRLTVL.

The chain employs TRBV14 and TRBJ2-3; D may be TRBD1 (6 bases). Germline V lookup: CDR1 SGHDN, CDR2 FVKESK. Trimming stripped 1 base from V and 2 bases from J, with 10 bases between. CDR3 length: 15 amino acids. CDR3 DNA: TGTGCCAGCAGCCAAGGGACAGCACACACAGATACGCAGTATTTT. Protein sequence: CASSQGTAHTDTQYF. Full variable domain (outside the CDR3, taken from reference TRBV14 and TRBJ2-3): EAGVTQFPSHSVIEKGQTVTLRCDPISGHDNLYWYRRVMGKEIKFLLHFVKESKQDESGMPNNRFLAERTGGTYSTLKVQPAELEDSGVYFCASSQGTAHTDTQYFGPGTRLTVL.

The rearrangement joins TRBV6-6 to TRBJ1-6; D is perhaps TRBD1 (6 bases). This CDR3 has 15 amino acids. The germline gives CDR1 MNHNY, CDR2 SVGAGI (reference sequence). V was cut by 5 bases and J by 10 bases, with 18 bases left in between. This CDR3 reads CASSPLGGGSSPLHF. In nucleotides, the CDR3 is TGTGCCAGCAGTCCGCTAGGGGGGGGCAGCTCACCCCTCCACTTT.

The chain recombines TRBV15 with TRBJ1-2; tentatively, D is TRBD1 (5 bases). Germline V lookup: CDR1 LNHNV, CDR2 YYDKDF (reference sequence). V was clipped by 1 base and J by 6 bases, with 12 bases between them. The CDR3 loop spans 14 amino acids. The CDR3 nucleotides read TGTGCCACCAGCAGAGGAAGCGTAGGGGATGGCTACACCTTC. Its protein is CATSRGSVGDGYTF.

The chain carries TRBV18 and TRBJ2-7, with TRBD1 matching 7 bases. The CDR3 runs 14 residues. The junction had 1 base not matched to a gene; V was cut back by 2 bases and J by 0 bases. Germline V gene sequence: CDR1 KGHSH, CDR2 LQKENI. CDR3 in amino acids: CASSPRDSSYEQYF. DNA of the CDR3: TGTGCCAGCTCACCAAGGGACAGCTCCTACGAGCAGTACTTC. Using reference TRBV18 and TRBJ2-7 for the parts outside the CDR3, the full variable domain is NAGVMQNPRHLVRRRGQEARLRCSPMKGHSHVYWYRQLPEEGLKFMVYLQKENIIDESGMPKERFSAEFPKEGPSILRIQQVVRGDSAAYFCASSPRDSSYEQYFGPGTRLTVT.

The chain has TRBV4-1 and TRBJ2-7; 13 nucleotides match TRBD2. With 0 bases clipped from V and 5 bases from J, the junction kept 10 bases outside the gene matches. Looked up from germline, CDR1 is MGHRA and CDR2 is YSYEKL. CDR3 length equals 18 residues. The CDR3: CASSQELLTSGRENEQYF. DNA of the CDR3: TGCGCCAGCAGCCAAGAGCTCCTAACTAGCGGGAGGGAAAACGAGCAGTACTTC.

This clone has only a few counts. V is TRBV30 and J is TRBJ1-2, with 8 bases aligning to TRBD1. This CDR3 spans 16 amino acids. The germline gives CDR1 GTSNPN, CDR2 SVGIG (reference sequence). The trim removed 2 bases at V and 2 bases at J, leaving 10 bases unmatched. The CDR3 nucleotides are TGTGCCTGGAGTCCCAGGGGGCGAGGGCTGAACTATGGCTACACCTTC. Translation: CAWSPRGRGLNYGYTF.

V is TRBV4-1 and J is TRBJ2-5; tentatively, D is TRBD2 (6 bases). Germline V CDR1 and CDR2: MGHRA, YSYEKL. There are 16 residues in the CDR3. Trimming cost V 0 bases and J 6 bases, with 17 bases left between them. The CDR3 loop reads CASSQDHDGSGKTQYF. In DNA, the CDR3 is TGCGCCAGCAGCCAAGATCATGACGGGAGTGGAAAGACCCAGTACTTC.

The chain has TRBV5-1 and TRBJ2-5; 7 bases fit TRBD2. The last part of the DNA fits TRBJ2-7 better; the J call may be wrong. The CDR3 totals 15 residues. Germline loops: CDR1 SGHRS, CDR2 YFSETQ. The CDR3 loop is CASSAAGDSGSEQYF. As DNA, the CDR3 is TGCGCCAGCAGCGCCGCGGGAGATTCCGGTAGCGAGCAGTACTTC.

The chain recombines TRBV11-2 with TRBJ2-2, with TRBD2 matching 7 bases. The trim removed 9 bases at V and 1 base at J, leaving 5 bases unmatched. The CDR3 is made up of 14 amino acids. Germline V CDR1 and CDR2: SGHAT, FQNNGV. As DNA, the CDR3 is TGTGCCAGTAAGACTAGCAGGAACACCGGGGAGCTGTTTTTT. Amino acids: CASKTSRNTGELFF.

V is TRBV19 and J is TRBJ2-6; possibly TRBD2 for D (6 bases). Germline V CDR1 and CDR2: LNHDA, SQIVND (reference sequence). With 5 bases removed from V and 4 bases from J, the gap between germline ends came to 15 bases. CDR3 length: 16 residues. For the CDR3, the DNA is TGTGCCAGTAGTGCCTTAACGGGAGCGGGGGCCAACGTCCTGACTTTC. This sequence encodes CASSALTGAGANVLTF. The full variable domain, with the rest looked up from reference TRBV19 and TRBJ2-6, is DGGITQSPKYLFRKEGQNVTLSCEQNLNHDAMYWYRQDPGQGLRLIYYSQIVNDFQKGDIAEGYSVSREKKESFPLTVTSAQKNPTAFYLCASSALTGAGANVLTFGAGSRLTVL.

V is TRBV6-4 and J is TRBJ2-5; no clear D. V lost 5 bases and J lost 1, with 11 bases in between. CDR1 is MRHNA and CDR2 is SNTAGT in the germline V gene. The CDR3 is 14 amino acids. The CDR3 DNA reads TGTGCCAGCAGTCGGGCGGATCCCCAAGAGACCCAGTACTTC. Its translation: CASSRADPQETQYF.

CDR3 nucleotide sequence: TGTGCCTGGAGTTGGACGGCGACAATGGGGCAGTTCTTC. As protein: CAWSWTATMGQFF. The chain carries TRBV30 and TRBJ2-1; no firm D call. In germline, CDR1 is GTSNPN, CDR2 SVGIG (reference sequence). CDR3 length equals 13 residues. V dropped 2 bases and J dropped 12 bases, with 17 bases sitting between them.

This chain connects TRBV19 to TRBJ1-5; 9 bases are a match to TRBD1. V was clipped by 5 bases and J by 1 base; unmatched bases: 6. CDR3 size: 16 residues. Germline loops: CDR1 LNHDA, CDR2 SQIVND (reference sequence). The CDR3 bases are TGTGCCAGTAGTCCAGGGACAGGGCGAAGCAATCAGCCCCAGCATTTT. This sequence encodes CASSPGTGRSNQPQHF. The full variable domain, rest sourced from reference TRBV19 and TRBJ1-5, is DGGITQSPKYLFRKEGQNVTLSCEQNLNHDAMYWYRQDPGQGLRLIYYSQIVNDFQKGDIAEGYSVSREKKESFPLTVTSAQKNPTAFYLCASSPGTGRSNQPQHFGDGTRLSIL.